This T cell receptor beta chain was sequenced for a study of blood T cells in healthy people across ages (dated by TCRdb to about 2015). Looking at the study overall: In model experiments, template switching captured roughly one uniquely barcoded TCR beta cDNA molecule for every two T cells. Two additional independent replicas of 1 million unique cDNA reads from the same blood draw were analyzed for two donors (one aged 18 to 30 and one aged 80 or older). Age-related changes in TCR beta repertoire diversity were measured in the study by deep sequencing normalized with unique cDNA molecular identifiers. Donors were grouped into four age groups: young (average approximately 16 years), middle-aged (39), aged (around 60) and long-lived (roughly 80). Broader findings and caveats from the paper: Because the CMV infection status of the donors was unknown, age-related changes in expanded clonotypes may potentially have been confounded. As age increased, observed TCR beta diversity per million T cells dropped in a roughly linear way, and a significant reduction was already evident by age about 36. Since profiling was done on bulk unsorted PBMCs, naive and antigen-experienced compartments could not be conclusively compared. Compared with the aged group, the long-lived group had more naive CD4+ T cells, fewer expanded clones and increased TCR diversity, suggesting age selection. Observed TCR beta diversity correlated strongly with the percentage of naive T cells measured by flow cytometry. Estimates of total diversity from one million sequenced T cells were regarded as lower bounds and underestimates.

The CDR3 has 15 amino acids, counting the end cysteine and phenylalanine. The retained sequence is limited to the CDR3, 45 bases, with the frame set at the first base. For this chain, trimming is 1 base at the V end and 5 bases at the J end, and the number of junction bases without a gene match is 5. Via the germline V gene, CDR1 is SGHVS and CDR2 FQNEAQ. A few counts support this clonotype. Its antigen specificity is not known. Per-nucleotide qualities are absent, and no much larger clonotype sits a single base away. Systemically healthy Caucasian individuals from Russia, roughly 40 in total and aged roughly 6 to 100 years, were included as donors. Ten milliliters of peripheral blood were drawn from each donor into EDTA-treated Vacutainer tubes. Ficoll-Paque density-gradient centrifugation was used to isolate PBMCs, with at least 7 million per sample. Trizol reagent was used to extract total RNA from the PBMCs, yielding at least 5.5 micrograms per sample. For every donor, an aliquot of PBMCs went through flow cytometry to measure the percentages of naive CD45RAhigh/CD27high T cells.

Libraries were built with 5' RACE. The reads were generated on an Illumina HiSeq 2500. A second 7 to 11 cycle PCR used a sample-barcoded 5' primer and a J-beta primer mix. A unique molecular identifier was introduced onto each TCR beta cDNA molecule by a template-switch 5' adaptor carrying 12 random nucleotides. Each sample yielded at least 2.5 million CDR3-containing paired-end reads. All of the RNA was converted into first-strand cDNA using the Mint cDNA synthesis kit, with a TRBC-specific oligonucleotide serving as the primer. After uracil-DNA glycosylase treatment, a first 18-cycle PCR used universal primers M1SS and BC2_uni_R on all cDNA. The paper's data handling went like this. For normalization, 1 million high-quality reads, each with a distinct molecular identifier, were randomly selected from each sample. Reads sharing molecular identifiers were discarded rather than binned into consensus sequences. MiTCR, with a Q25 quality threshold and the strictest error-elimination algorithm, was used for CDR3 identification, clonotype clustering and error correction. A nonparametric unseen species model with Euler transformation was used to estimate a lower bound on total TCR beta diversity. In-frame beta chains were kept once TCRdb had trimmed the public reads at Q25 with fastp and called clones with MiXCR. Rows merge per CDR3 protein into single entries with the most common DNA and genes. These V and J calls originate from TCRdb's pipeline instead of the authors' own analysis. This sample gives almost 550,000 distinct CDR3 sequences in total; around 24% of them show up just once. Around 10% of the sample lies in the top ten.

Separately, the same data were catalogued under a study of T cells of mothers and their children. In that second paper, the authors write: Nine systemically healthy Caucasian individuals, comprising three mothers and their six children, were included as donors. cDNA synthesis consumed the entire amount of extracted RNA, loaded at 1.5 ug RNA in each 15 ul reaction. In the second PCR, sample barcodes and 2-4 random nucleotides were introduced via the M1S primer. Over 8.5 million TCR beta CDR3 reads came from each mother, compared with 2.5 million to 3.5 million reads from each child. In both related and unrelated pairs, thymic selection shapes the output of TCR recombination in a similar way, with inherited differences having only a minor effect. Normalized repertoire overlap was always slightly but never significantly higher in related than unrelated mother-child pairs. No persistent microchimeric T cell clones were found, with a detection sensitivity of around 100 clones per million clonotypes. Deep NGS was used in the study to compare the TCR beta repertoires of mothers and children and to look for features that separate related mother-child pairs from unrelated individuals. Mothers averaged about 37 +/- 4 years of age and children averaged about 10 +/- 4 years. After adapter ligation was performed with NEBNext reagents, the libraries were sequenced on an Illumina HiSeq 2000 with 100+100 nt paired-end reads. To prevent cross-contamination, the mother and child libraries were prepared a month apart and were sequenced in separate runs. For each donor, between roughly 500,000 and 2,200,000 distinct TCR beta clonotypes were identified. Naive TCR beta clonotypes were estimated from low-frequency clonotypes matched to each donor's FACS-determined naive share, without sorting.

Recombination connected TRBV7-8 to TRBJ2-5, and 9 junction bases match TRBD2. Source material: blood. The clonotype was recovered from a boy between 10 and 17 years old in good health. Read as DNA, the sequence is TGTGCCAGCAGCTTAGGAGCTAGCGGGGTGGAGACCCAGTACTTC. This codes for CASSLGASGVETQYF.